This record looks at one TCR beta chain sequence and its context. The data originate from a study of blood T cell repertoires in COVID-19. At the level of the study: COVID-19 samples collected from the United States, Italy and Spain covered acute and convalescent phases. PBMCs, B-cell-depleted T cells, or T cells provided the cDNA or gDNA that made up the material.

As originally analysed: The assay estimated nucleated cells by amplifying reference gene primers. This table comes from immunoSEQ multiplex PCR, and its TCRdb copy is limited to in-frame clones, with some not included. D and trimming come from the DNA, and the V and J calls and clone size come from that table. The sample lists about 40,000 clones; more than 90% were seen once. V lost 2 bases and J lost 4, with 14 bases in between. The CDR3 contains 15 residues. Germline-derived CDR1 and CDR2 are MNHEY and SVGAGI. This receptor was obtained from a woman older than 75 with acute or convalescent COVID-19. The J gene is TRBJ1-2, the V gene TRBV6-5, with D possibly being TRBD1 (5 bases). Sequenced material: peripheral blood. Here the CDR3 DNA reads TGTGCCAGCAGTTACCAACGGAGGGGTGCCTATGGCTACACCTTC. This codes for CASSYQRRGAYGYTF.